The 29 T cell receptor beta chains below come from one sample, sequenced in a study of regulatory T cells in long-lasting Graves disease. As to time point: persistent/refractory GD, antithyroid drugs over 5 years with positive TRAb. Isolated PBMC RNA provided the starting material for the TCR library. Through Arm-PCR of CDR3 regions and iRepertoire HTBI primers, TCR beta libraries were built. TCRdb re-called the multiplex PCR reads through MiXCR, storing one row per CDR3 protein. In the table there are 400,000 to 600,000 distinct CDR3 sequences, 20% to 25% of which are singletons. This specimen consisted of peripheral blood mononuclear cells (PBMCs), obtained when the disease was refractory, from a patient treated with antithyroid drugs. The receptors stem from a female donor with Graves disease.

This clonotype was counted only a few times. The CDR3 end shows no conserved phenylalanine or tryptophan, and so a read error is likely. CDR3 region: CASSLDRGRGQNIQYL. DNA of the CDR3: TGTGCCAGCAGTCTGGACAGGGGGCGAGGGCAAAACATTCAGTACCTC. The chain is built from TRBV27 and TRBJ2-4; 11 positions match TRBD1. V dropped 5 bases and J dropped 5; count of bases not matched to a gene: 8. This CDR3 is 16 amino acids long. Germline CDR1 is MNHEY and CDR2 is SMNVEV (reference sequence).

This clonotype occurred many times. V gene TRBV7-2 combines with J gene TRBJ1-3; the D gene is possibly TRBD1 (5 bases). CDR1 is SGHTA, CDR2 FQGNSA, per germline. The ends were cut back, 1 base at V and 0 bases at J, with 10 bases in the middle. The CDR3 covers 16 residues. This chain's CDR3 is CASSLVQASSGNTIYF. The CDR3 bases are TGTGCCAGCAGCTTAGTACAGGCCAGCTCTGGAAACACCATATATTTT.

This clonotype was picked up many times. The chain joins TRBV12-5 to TRBJ1-5; D is unclear. V gave up 4 bases and J gave up 6 bases, with 7 bases separating them. This CDR3 region has 12 residues. Looked up from germline, CDR1 is LGHNT and CDR2 is FRNRAP. Written as DNA, the CDR3 is TGTGCTAGTGGTTCCTTGCGTCAGCCCCAGCATTTT. Residues: CASGSLRQPQHF.

This clonotype has a handful of counts. This chain uses TRBV4-1 with TRBJ1-2; D is possibly TRBD1 (6 bases). Germline V lookup: CDR1 MGHRA, CDR2 YSYEKL. The CDR3 spans 14 residues. V lost 0 bases and J lost 3, with 8 bases in between. CDR3 in DNA: TGCGCCAGCAGCCAAGATTGGACAGACTATGGCTACACCTTC. This codes for CASSQDWTDYGYTF.

The chain is built from TRBV19 and TRBJ1-1, with no clear D. This CDR3 comprises 13 residues. Germline V gene sequence: CDR1 LNHDA, CDR2 SQIVND (reference sequence). V lost 2 bases, J lost 3 bases, and 7 bases lay in between. The DNA for the CDR3 is TGTGCCAGTAGTATATGGGTAGACACTGAAGCTTTCTTT. This translates into CASSIWVDTEAFF.

The J gene is TRBJ2-5, the V gene TRBV9; tentatively, D is TRBD2 (6 bases). Germline CDR1 reads SGDLS; CDR2 reads YYNGEE. V was clipped by 0 bases and J by 0 bases, with 9 bases between them. This CDR3 comprises 15 residues. The CDR3 DNA follows: TGTGCCAGCAGCGTAGGTCGGGACTACCAAGAGACCCAGTACTTC. Translation: CASSVGRDYQETQYF.

This clonotype appeared many times. The gene calls are TRBV28 and TRBJ1-2; 7 bases fit TRBD1. Germline CDR1 MDHEN, CDR2 SYDVKM. The trim removed 6 bases at V and 2 bases at J, leaving 9 bases unmatched. The CDR3 is 15 residues long. CDR3 sequence (DNA): TGTGCCAGCAGGGGGGAGGAGGGGGCAAACTATGGCTACACCTTC. It is translated as CASRGEEGANYGYTF.

This clonotype has a count of ten or more. The chain is built from TRBV12-3 or TRBV12-4 and TRBJ2-7, with D perhaps TRBD1 or TRBD2 (5 bases each). The CDR3 consists of 13 residues. V was pared by 3 bases and J by 2 bases, with 8 bases between. The CDR3 coding sequence is TGTGCCAGCAGTTTTTGGGGGACCTACGAGCAGTACTTC. The encoded protein is CASSFWGTYEQYF.

The table lists this clonotype with many counts. The chain couples TRBV7-2 to TRBJ2-5; 9 nucleotides agree with TRBD2. V lost 5 bases to trimming and J lost 5 bases; unmatched junction nucleotides: 6. The V gene's germline CDR1 is SGHTA and CDR2 FQGNSA. The CDR3 is 14 amino acids. For the CDR3, the DNA is TGTGCCAGCAGCCCCGGGGCGGGAGGGGAGACCCAGTACTTC. As protein: CASSPGAGGETQYF.

This clonotype appeared many times. This chain links TRBV7-2 with TRBJ2-5; 7 nucleotides line up with TRBD2. The germline V gene encodes CDR1 SGHTA and CDR2 FQGNSA. The CDR3 runs 16 residues. V was clipped by 2 bases and J by 2 bases; unmatched bases: 8. The CDR3 DNA sequence: TGTGCCAGCAGCTTATCCCCTAGCGGATTACAAGAGACCCAGTACTTC. Translated: CASSLSPSGLQETQYF.

The chain is built from TRBV11-2 and TRBJ1-5; D is unclear. V lost 1 base and J lost 5, with 6 bases in between. The CDR3 spans 13 residues. Germline V gives CDR1 SGHAT, CDR2 FQNNGV. The CDR3 region has the DNA TGTGCCAGCAGCTTAGGCCCTTATCAGCCCCAGCATTTT. Its protein is CASSLGPYQPQHF. The variable domain in full, completed from reference TRBV11-2 and TRBJ1-5, reads EAGVAQSPRYKIIEKRQSVAFWCNPISGHATLYWYQQILGQGPKLLIQFQNNGVVDDSQLPKDRFSAERLKGVDSTLKIQPAKLEDSAVYLCASSLGPYQPQHFGDGTRLSIL.

At least ten counts were recorded for this clonotype. This chain joins TRBV7-2 and TRBJ2-5; D not certain. This CDR3 region has 15 residues. Trimming took 1 base from V and 5 from J, leaving 14 bases between them. Germline CDR1 and CDR2: SGHTA and FQGNSA. Here the CDR3 DNA reads TGTGCCAGCAGCTTAGTATCAGTCACACAGGAGACCCAGTACTTC. Residues: CASSLVSVTQETQYF.

To note about this clonotype: A read error may explain this, as a much larger clone is one base away. V is TRBV6-1 and J is TRBJ1-6, with a possible D match to TRBD1 (5 bases). The CDR3 covers 17 residues. Trimming took off 5 bases at V and 10 bases at J, with 24 bases between the two ends. CDR1 MNHNS and CDR2 SASEGT come from the germline V gene. The DNA of the CDR3 is TGTGCCAGCAGTCTAATACCGCCAGGGCGGGCGAACTCACCCCTCCACTTT. Its protein product is CASSLIPPGRANSPLHF.

V gene TRBV29-1 combines with J gene TRBJ1-1; 9 nucleotides align to TRBD1. J gave up 7 bases and V 4 bases, and 4 bases lay outside the gene matches. The CDR3 length is 12 residues. Germline CDR1 reads SQVTM; CDR2 reads ANQGSEA. The chain's CDR3 is CSVGDRAYEAFF. The CDR3 DNA sequence: TGCAGCGTTGGGGACAGGGCGTATGAAGCTTTCTTT.

This clonotype came up once. J is TRBJ1-2 and V is TRBV7-9, with D possibly matching TRBD1 (6 bases). The V and J ends lost 5 bases and 1 base respectively, with 23 bases between them. This CDR3 spans 18 amino acids. The germline gives CDR1 SEHNR, CDR2 FQNEAQ (reference sequence). The DNA for the CDR3 is TGTGCCAGCAGCCCCGCCCGTATACAGGGAGGGTTTAACTATGGCTACACCTTC. Translated, it gives CASSPARIQGGFNYGYTF. Filled out from reference TRBV7-9 and TRBJ1-2, the complete variable domain reads DTGVSQNPRHKITKRGQNVTFRCDPISEHNRLYWYRQTLGQGPEFLTYFQNEAQLEKSRLLSDRFSAERPKGSFSTLEIQRTEQGDSAMYLCASSPARIQGGFNYGYTFGSGTRLTVV.

This clonotype was counted at least ten times. The chain uses TRBV6-5 and TRBJ2-2; D may be TRBD2 (5 bases). This CDR3 is built from 16 residues. V was clipped by 4 bases and J by 4 bases, with 16 bases between them. CDR1 and CDR2 (germline): MNHEY, SVGAGI. CDR3 DNA sequence: TGTGCCAGCAGTTCGCCGCCAGCGGTACTCACCGGGGAGCTGTTTTTT. It yields the protein CASSSPPAVLTGELFF.

This clonotype was seen a handful of times. The rearrangement links TRBV10-3 to TRBJ1-4, with 8 bases lining up with TRBD1. CDR3 length: 17 residues. The V gene's germline CDR1 is ENHRY and CDR2 SYGVKD. J lost 3 bases, V lost 3 bases, and 9 bases had no gene match. The CDR3 DNA is TGTGCCATCAGTGAAGGTTATAAGGACAGGGCTAATGAAAAACTGTTTTTT. This sequence encodes CAISEGYKDRANEKLFF.

The chain is built from TRBV4-1 and TRBJ1-2, with a weak D call TRBD1 (5 bases). V gave up 5 bases and J gave up 3 bases, with 16 bases separating them. The CDR3 covers 15 residues. Germline V CDR1 and CDR2: MGHRA, YSYEKL. The CDR3 spells CASSKIYGGDYGYTF. As DNA, the CDR3 is TGCGCCAGCAGCAAGATTTATGGGGGGGACTATGGCTACACCTTC.

Concerning this clonotype itself: The conserved closing phenylalanine or tryptophan is absent in this CDR3, likely reflecting a read error. J is TRBJ1-3 and V is TRBV3-1; unclear D gene. Germline CDR1 and CDR2: LGHDT and YNNKEL (reference sequence). This CDR3 has 13 residues. V was clipped by 2 bases and J by 4 bases, with 6 bases between them. The CDR3 coding sequence is TGTGCCAGCAGCCAAATGCTCGGAAACACCATATATTCT. Translation gives CASSQMLGNTIYS.

V usage is TRBV7-6 and J usage is TRBJ2-7; 7 bases are a match to TRBD1. This CDR3 comprises 15 residues. V lost 1 base, J lost 4 bases, and 7 bases stayed unmatched. Germline loops: CDR1 SGHVS, CDR2 FNYEAQ. For the CDR3, the DNA is TGTGCCAGCAGCTTAGAACAGGGGTTGGGGTACGAGCAGTACTTC. Amino acids: CASSLEQGLGYEQYF.

The chain uses TRBV5-1 and TRBJ2-5, with unresolved D. The CDR3 length is 13 residues. V lost 0 bases and J 5 bases, leaving 8 bases between the germline ends. Germline V gene sequence: CDR1 SGHRS, CDR2 YFSETQ. CDR3 nucleotides: TGCGCCAGCAGCTTGGGAGATTTTGAGACCCAGTACTTC. Its protein is CASSLGDFETQYF.

In the case of this clonotype: Without the conserved terminal phenylalanine or tryptophan, this CDR3 likely stems from a read error. The genes are TRBV14 and TRBJ1-2; 8 bases align to TRBD1. Per the germline V gene, CDR1 is SGHDN and CDR2 is FVKESK. CDR3 length: 15 residues. The V and J ends lost 1 base and 4 bases, in that order; junction bases with no gene match: 5. The CDR3 reads CASSQGTGWAYGYTL. Written as DNA, the CDR3 is TGTGCCAGCAGCCAAGGGACAGGGTGGGCCTATGGCTACACCCTC.

There are a few counts of this clonotype. The V and J genes are TRBV6-1 and TRBJ1-1; D possibly corresponds to TRBD1 (6 bases). Per germline, CDR1 MNHNS and CDR2 SASEGT. V was shortened by 6 bases and J by 7 bases, with 15 bases between the two germline ends. The CDR3 has 13 residues. The CDR3 region is CASRKGGPNEAFF. In DNA form, the CDR3 reads TGTGCCAGCAGGAAGGGGGGACCAAATGAAGCTTTCTTT.

This clonotype was seen repeatedly, ten times or more. V and J are TRBV7-9 and TRBJ1-2; a possible D gene is TRBD1 (6 bases). With 5 bases removed from V and 8 bases from J, the gap between germline ends came to 21 bases. Germline values: CDR1 SEHNR, CDR2 FQNEAQ (reference sequence). The CDR3 is 15 residues long. CDR3 residues: CASSPNTPGHGGYTF. CDR3 coding DNA: TGTGCCAGCAGCCCGAACACTCCGGGACACGGGGGCTACACCTTC.

This clonotype was found many times. This chain joins TRBV20-1 and TRBJ2-7; D is perhaps TRBD2 (6 bases). The CDR3 loop spans 16 amino acids. Trimming removed 0 bases from V and 2 bases from J, with 17 bases in between. CDR1 and CDR2 (germline): DFQATT, SNEGSKA (reference sequence). The CDR3 spells CSARDLATTSPYEQYF. DNA of the CDR3: TGCAGTGCTAGAGATCTAGCGACAACCTCCCCCTACGAGCAGTACTTC.

Many counts were recorded for this clonotype. Written as DNA, the CDR3 is TGTGCCAGCAGCCTTCGGGTTTCGCCCTACAATGAGCAGTTCTTC. It yields the protein CASSLRVSPYNEQFF. The chain joins TRBV13 to TRBJ2-1; D not resolved. V was cut by 5 bases and J by 2 bases, with 13 bases left in between. Germline CDR1 is PRHDT and CDR2 is FYEKMQ (reference sequence). The CDR3 length is 15 residues.

This clonotype has a count of ten or more. The chain carries TRBV28 and TRBJ1-2; the D gene is possibly TRBD1 (5 bases). Germline V CDR1 and CDR2: MDHEN, SYDVKM. The CDR3 has 15 amino acids. Between the trimmed V and J ends, which lost 2 bases and 4 bases, there was a span of 14 bases. As DNA, the CDR3 is TGTGCCAGCAGTTTACAGGGCACCCCTCTCTATGGCTACACCTTC. Amino acids: CASSLQGTPLYGYTF.

This clonotype was seen only a few times. A much larger clone sits a single nucleotide away, making a read error possible. The rearrangement links TRBV11-2 to TRBJ2-7, with 7 nucleotides matching TRBD1. Germline CDR1 SGHAT, CDR2 FQNNGV. Trimming cost V 7 bases and J 9 bases; bases outside gene matches: 15. This CDR3 comprises 14 residues. CDR3 nucleotides: TGTGCCAGCATCACTCCGGGACAGTCGGACGGGCAGTACTTC. Its translation is CASITPGQSDGQYF.

The genes are TRBV20-1 and TRBJ1-1; D is perhaps TRBD1 (5 bases). Trimming shortened V by 1 base and J by 0 bases, and 12 bases separated the two germline ends. Germline CDR1 is DFQATT and CDR2 is SNEGSKA (reference sequence). The length of the CDR3 is 15 residues. DNA of the CDR3: TGCAGTGCTAGAGTGTCAGGGACCCTGAACACTGAAGCTTTCTTT. This sequence encodes CSARVSGTLNTEAFF.